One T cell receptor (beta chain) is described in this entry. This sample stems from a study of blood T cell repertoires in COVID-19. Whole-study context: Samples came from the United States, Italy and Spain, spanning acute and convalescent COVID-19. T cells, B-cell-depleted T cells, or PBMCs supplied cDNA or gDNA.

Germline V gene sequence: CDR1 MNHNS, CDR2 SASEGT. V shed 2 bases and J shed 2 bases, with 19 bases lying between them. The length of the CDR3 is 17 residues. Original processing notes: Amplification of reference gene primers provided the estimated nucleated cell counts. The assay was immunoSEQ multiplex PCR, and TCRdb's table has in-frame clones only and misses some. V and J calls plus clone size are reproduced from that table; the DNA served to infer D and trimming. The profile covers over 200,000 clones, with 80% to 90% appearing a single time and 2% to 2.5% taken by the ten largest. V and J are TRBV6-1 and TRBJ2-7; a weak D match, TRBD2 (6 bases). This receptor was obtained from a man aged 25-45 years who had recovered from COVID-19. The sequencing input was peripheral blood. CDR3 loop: CASSEMEGFGVAYEQYF. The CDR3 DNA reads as TGTGCCAGCAGTGAAATGGAGGGCTTTGGGGTAGCCTACGAGCAGTACTTC.